This T cell receptor (beta chain) originates from a study of T-cell reconstitution after alpha-beta-depleted transplantation in children. Trimming removed 1 base at V and 6 bases at J, with 21 bases between. The CDR3 consists of 16 residues. Per the germline V gene, CDR1 is DFQATT and CDR2 is SNEGSKA (reference sequence). This clonotype appeared a few times. Its matching antigen is unknown. TCRbeta library construction was performed incorporating unique molecular identifiers. Each CDR3 protein gets one entry after TCRdb re-called the PCR reads with MiXCR. The repertoire holds 130,000 or so distinct CDR3 sequences, about a tenth seen once, with 24% in the top ten. Study-level results: TCRbeta diversity was high at day 60 in some patients (a result of surviving recipient T cells and thymic progenitors). Once a year had passed after transplant, T-cell counts and diversity came mostly from newly produced T cells.

Source: PBMCs, mostly from graft donor cells, taken 180 days after TCRalphabeta/CD19-depleted stem cell transplant. This receptor was obtained from a girl under three years old who had a stem cell transplant for combined immunodeficiency, so the T cells may come from the graft donor. The rearrangement links TRBV20-1 to TRBJ1-2; D might be TRBD1 (6 bases). CDR3 residues: CSARGNRQAKVNGYTF. In nucleotides, the CDR3 is TGCAGTGCTAGAGGAAATCGACAGGCTAAGGTTAATGGCTACACCTTC.